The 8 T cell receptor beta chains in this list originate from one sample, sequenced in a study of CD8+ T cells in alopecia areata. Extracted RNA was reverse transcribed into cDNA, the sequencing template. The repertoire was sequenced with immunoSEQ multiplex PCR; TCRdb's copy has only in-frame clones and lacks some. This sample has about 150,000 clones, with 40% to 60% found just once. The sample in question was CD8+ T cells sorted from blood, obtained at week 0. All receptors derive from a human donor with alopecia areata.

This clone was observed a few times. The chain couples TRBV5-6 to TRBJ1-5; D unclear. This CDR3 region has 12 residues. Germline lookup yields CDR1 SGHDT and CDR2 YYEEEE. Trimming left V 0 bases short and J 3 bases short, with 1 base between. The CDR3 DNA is TGTGCCAGCAGCTTGGCCAATCAGCCCCAGCATTTT. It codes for CASSLANQPQHF.

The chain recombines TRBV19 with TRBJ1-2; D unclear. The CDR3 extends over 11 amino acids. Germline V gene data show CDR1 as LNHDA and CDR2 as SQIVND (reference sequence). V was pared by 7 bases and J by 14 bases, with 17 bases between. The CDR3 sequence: CASTFGTLHTF. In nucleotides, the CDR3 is TGTGCCAGTACCTTTGGAACGCTCCATACCTTC.

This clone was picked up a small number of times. Here the CDR3 reads CASSWDSYHNEQFF. The CDR3 bases are TGTGCCAGCAGCTGGGACAGTTACCACAATGAGCAGTTCTTC. The chain is built from TRBV13 and TRBJ2-1; 7 nucleotides line up with TRBD1. Germline assignment: CDR1 PRHDT and CDR2 FYEKMQ (reference sequence). The CDR3 loop spans 14 amino acids. J gave up 5 bases and V 4 bases, and 5 bases lay outside the gene matches.

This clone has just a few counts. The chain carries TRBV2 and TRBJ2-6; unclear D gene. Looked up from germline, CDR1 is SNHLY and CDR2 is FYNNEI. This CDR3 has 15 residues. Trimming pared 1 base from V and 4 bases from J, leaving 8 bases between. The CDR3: CASSEVGAGANVLTF. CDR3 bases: TGTGCCAGCAGTGAAGTTGGAGCCGGGGCCAACGTCCTGACTTTC.

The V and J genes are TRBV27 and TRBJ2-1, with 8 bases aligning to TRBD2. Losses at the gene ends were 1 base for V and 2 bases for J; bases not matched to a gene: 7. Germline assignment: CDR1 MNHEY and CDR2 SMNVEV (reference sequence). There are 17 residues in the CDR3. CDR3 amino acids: CASSLYWRGAAYNEQFF. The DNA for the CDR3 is TGTGCCAGCAGTTTATATTGGCGGGGGGCCGCCTACAATGAGCAGTTCTTC.

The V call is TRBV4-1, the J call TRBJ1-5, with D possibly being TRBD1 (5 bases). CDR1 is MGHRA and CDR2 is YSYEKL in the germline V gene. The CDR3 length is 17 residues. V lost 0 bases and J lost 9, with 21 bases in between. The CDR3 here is CASSQDTAGPTEGPQHF. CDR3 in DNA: TGCGCCAGCAGCCAAGATACAGCGGGACCCACCGAAGGGCCCCAGCATTTT.

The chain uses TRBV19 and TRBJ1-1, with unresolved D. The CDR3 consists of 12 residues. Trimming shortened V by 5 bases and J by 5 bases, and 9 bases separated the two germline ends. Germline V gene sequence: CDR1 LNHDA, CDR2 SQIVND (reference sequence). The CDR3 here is CASSPPSTEAFF. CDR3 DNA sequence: TGTGCCAGTAGTCCACCGAGTACTGAAGCTTTCTTT.

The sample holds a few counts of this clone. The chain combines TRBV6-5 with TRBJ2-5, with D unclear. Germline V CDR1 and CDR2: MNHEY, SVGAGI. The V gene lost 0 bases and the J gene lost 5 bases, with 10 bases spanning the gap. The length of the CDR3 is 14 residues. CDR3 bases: TGTGCCAGCAGTTACTCTCAGAGCCAGGAGACCCAGTACTTC. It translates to CASSYSQSQETQYF.